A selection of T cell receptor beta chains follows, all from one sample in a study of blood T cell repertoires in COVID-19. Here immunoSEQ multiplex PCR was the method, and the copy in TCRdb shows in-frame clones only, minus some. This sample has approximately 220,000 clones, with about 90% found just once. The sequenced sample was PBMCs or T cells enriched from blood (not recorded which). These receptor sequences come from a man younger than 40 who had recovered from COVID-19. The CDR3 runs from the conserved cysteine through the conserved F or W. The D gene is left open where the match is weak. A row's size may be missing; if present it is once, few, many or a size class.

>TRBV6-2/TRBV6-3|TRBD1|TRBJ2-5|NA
TGTGCCAGCAGTTACGTGACAGGGGCCCAAGAGACCCAGTACTTC
CASSYVTGAQETQYF
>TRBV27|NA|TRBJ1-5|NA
TGTGCCAGCAGTTTACCAGGGATCAATCAGCCCCAGCATTTT
CASSLPGINQPQHF
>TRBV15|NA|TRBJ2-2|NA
TGTGCCACCAGCAGGGAGACAGTTAACACCGGGGAGCTGTTTTTT
CATSRETVNTGELFF
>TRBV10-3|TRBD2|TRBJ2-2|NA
TGTGCCATCAGCGGGACTAGCGGGGGGGCCCCGAACACCGGGGAGCTGTTTTTT
CAISGTSGGAPNTGELFF
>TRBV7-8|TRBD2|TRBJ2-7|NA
TGTGCCAGCAGCTTGGGGAGGGGATTATCCTACGAGCAGTACTTC
CASSLGRGLSYEQYF
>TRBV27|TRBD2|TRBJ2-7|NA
TGTGCCAGCAGTTCGGGACTAGCGGGAGGCATGCTCTCCTACGAGCAGTACTTC
CASSSGLAGGMLSYEQYF
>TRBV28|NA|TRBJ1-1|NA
TGTGCCAGCAGTTTATTCAGGGGCCAAAACACTGAAGCTTTCTTT
CASSLFRGQNTEAFF
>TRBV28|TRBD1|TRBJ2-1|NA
TGTGCCAGCAGCCAGACAGGGGGCGGGTACAATGAGCAGTTCTTC
CASSQTGGGYNEQFF
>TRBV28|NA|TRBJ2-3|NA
TGTGCCAGCAGTTTATGGGCCCAGGGGTCAGATACGCAGTATTTT
CASSLWAQGSDTQYF
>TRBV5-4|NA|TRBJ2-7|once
TGTGCCAGCAGCTTGGTAGGGGCGAGCTCCTACGAGCAGTACTTC
CASSLVGASSYEQYF
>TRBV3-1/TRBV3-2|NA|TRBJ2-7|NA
TGTGCCAGCAGCCATGCGGGGCTAGGCGAGCAGTACTTC
CASSHAGLGEQYF
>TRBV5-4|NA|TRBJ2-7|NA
TGTGCCAGCAACACATTAGGGGGCTACGAGCAGTACTTC
CASNTLGGYEQYF
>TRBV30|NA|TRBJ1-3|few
TGTGCCTGGAGTCAGGGCTCTGGAAACACCATATATTTT
CAWSQGSGNTIYF
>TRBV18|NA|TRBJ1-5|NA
TGTGCCAGCTCACGGACAGATGGCCAGCCCCAGCATTTT
CASSRTDGQPQHF
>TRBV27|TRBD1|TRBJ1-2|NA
TGTGCCAGCAGCTCTATAGTGCAACAGGGGAACTATGGCTACACCTTC
CASSSIVQQGNYGYTF
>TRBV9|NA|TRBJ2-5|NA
TGTGCCAGCAGCGTAGCTACAGGGGAGACCCAGTACTTC
CASSVATGETQYF
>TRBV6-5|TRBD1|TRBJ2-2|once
TGTGCCAGCAGTTCCGACAGGGTGGGCACCGGGGAGCTGTTTTTT
CASSSDRVGTGELFF
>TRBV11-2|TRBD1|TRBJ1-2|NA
TGTGCCAGCAGCTTATTACAGGGGGCGGACTATGGCTACACCTTC
CASSLLQGADYGYTF
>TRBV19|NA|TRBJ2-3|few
TGTGCCAGTAGACTCTACGCAACTAGCACAGATACGCAGTATTTT
CASRLYATSTDTQYF
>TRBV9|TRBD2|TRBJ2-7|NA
TGTGCCAGCAGCGTAGGCGGGAGAGGGGTCTCCTACGAGCAGTACTTC
CASSVGGRGVSYEQYF
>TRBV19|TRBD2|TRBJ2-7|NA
TGTGCCAGTAGTATCGCTGACGGGGGGACCCCCTACGAGCAGTACTTC
CASSIADGGTPYEQYF
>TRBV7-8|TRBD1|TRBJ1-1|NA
TGTGCCAGCAGCCCCCCCGACAGGGGTTTCACTGAAGCTTTCTTT
CASSPPDRGFTEAFF
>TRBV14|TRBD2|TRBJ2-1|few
TGTGCCAGCAGCGGTGGACTAGCGGATTCCTACAATGAGCAGTTCTTC
CASSGGLADSYNEQFF
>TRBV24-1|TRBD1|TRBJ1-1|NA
TGTGCCACCAGTGGCGCCCCGGGACAGCCGAACACTGAAGCTTTCTTT
CATSGAPGQPNTEAFF
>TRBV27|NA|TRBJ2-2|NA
TGTGCCAGCAACTCACCCGGACAGACGAACACCGGGGAGCTGTTTTTT
CASNSPGQTNTGELFF
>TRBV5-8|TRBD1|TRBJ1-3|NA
TGTGCCAGCAGCTTGTGGCCCACAGGGGACTCTGGAAACACCATATATTTT
CASSLWPTGDSGNTIYF
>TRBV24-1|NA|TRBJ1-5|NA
TGTGCCACCAGTGATCCGTCAGGGAATCAGCCCCAGCATTTT
CATSDPSGNQPQHF
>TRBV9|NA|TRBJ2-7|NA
TGTGCCAGCGGGCCTCAGGGGACCCCCTACGAGCAGTACTTC
CASGPQGTPYEQYF
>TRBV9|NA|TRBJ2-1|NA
TGTGCCAGCAGCGTAGAGGGGACATCCGTTGGCAATGAGCAGTTCTTC
CASSVEGTSVGNEQFF
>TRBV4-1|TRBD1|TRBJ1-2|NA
TGCGCCAGCAGCCAGCACCTCACAGGGGCCTATGGCTACACCTTC
CASSQHLTGAYGYTF
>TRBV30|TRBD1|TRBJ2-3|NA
TGTGCCTGGGGGGCCGGGACAGGGTTGACAGATACGCAGTATTTT
CAWGAGTGLTDTQYF
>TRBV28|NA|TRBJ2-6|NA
TGTGCCAGCAGTCCAAGGACAGGGACTAGGGCCAACGTCCTGACTTTC
CASSPRTGTRANVLTF
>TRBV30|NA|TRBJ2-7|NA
TGTGCCTGGAGTTGGGACACTAGGATCTACGAGCAGTACTTC
CAWSWDTRIYEQYF
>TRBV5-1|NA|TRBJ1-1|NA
TGCGCCAGCAGCTTGGCCTTACAGGGAACCACTGAAGCTTTCTTT
CASSLALQGTTEAFF
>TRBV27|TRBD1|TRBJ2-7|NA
TGTGCCAGCAGTTTACGACAGGGATATTTTGACGAGCAGTACTTC
CASSLRQGYFDEQYF
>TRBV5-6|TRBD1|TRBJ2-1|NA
TGTGCCAGCAGCTTGGCCTTCAGACAGGGTAACAATGAGCAGTTCTTC
CASSLAFRQGNNEQFF
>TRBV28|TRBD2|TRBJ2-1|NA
TGTGCCAGCAGTCTATTAGCGGGAGTCTACAATGAGCAGTTCTTC
CASSLLAGVYNEQFF